One sample yielded the 5 T cell receptor beta chains listed below, sequenced in a study of blood T cell repertoires in COVID-19. Data came from immunoSEQ multiplex PCR; TCRdb stores just in-frame clones and leaves some out. The sample yields under 400,000 clones, 88% seen once. Sequenced material: PBMCs or T cells enriched from blood (not recorded which). The origin of the receptors is a woman aged 25 to 39 who had been exposed to COVID-19.

Turning to this clone: This same CDR3 is encoded by further DNA sequences in the sample. The chain joins TRBV30 to TRBJ2-7; 7 bases align to TRBD2. From germline, CDR1 is GTSNPN and CDR2 SVGIG (reference sequence). Losses at the gene ends were 1 base for V and 2 bases for J; bases not matched to a gene: 2. The CDR3 has 13 residues. The CDR3 DNA reads as TGTGCCTGGAGTGGGGGGGGAGCCTACGAGCAGTACTTC. Amino acid sequence: CAWSGGGAYEQYF.

The rearrangement links TRBV6-4 to TRBJ2-1; 7 nucleotides align to TRBD2. The germline gives CDR1 MRHNA, CDR2 SNTAGT. V was clipped by 5 bases and J by 5 bases; unmatched bases: 3. The CDR3 is 13 residues long. The CDR3 protein is CASSPGTNNEQFF. CDR3 in DNA: TGTGCCAGCAGTCCCGGGACTAACAATGAGCAGTTCTTC.

The chain uses TRBV5-1 and TRBJ1-3, with D uncertain. V was pared by 6 bases and J by 0 bases, with 10 bases between. The CDR3 is made up of 14 amino acids. CDR1 and CDR2 from the germline V gene are SGHRS and YFSETQ. DNA for the CDR3: TGCGCCAGCACACTGTCCCCCTCTGGAAACACCATATATTTT. Translation gives CASTLSPSGNTIYF.

The chain carries TRBV7-8 and TRBJ1-1, with TRBD1 as a possible D gene (6 bases). Germline CDR1 SGHVS, CDR2 FQNEAQ. V lost 6 bases and J lost 1, with 9 bases in between. CDR3 length: 13 residues. The CDR3 DNA reads TGTGCCAGCAGTCCCAGGGGGAACACTGAAGCTTTCTTT. Protein product: CASSPRGNTEAFF.

The chain joins TRBV6-5 to TRBJ2-7; 8 positions match TRBD1. Germline CDR1 and CDR2: MNHEY and SVGAGI. V was clipped by 2 bases and J by 3 bases; unmatched bases: 6. CDR3 length equals 15 residues. The CDR3 protein is CASSYDWTGYYEQYF. The CDR3 nucleotides are TGTGCCAGCAGTTACGATTGGACAGGGTACTACGAGCAGTACTTC.